The T cell receptor (beta chain) described here comes from a study of regulatory T cells in long-lasting Graves disease. Library construction for TCR beta used iRepertoire HTBI primers and Arm-PCR of CDR3 regions. TCRdb re-called the multiplex PCR reads through MiXCR, storing one row per CDR3 protein. The table lists roughly 360,000 distinct CDR3 sequences, 12% of them singletons, with approximately 20% in the top ten. Time point in this sample: newly diagnosed GD, antithyroid drugs for less than 3 months. TCR sequences were obtained from RNA taken from PBMCs. The table lists this clonotype with many counts. The junction had 13 bases not matched to a gene; V was cut back by 4 bases and J by 4 bases. The germline gives CDR1 SGHDT, CDR2 YYEEEE. This CDR3 comprises 16 residues. These data were also reused for a study on T cells in Graves' hyperthyroidism and ophthalmopathy. That source reports: With a duration under 2 months, the hyperthyroidism was newly diagnosed in patients aged 18 to 65. In the first-round RT-PCR of the TCR CDR3, the HTBI primer set was used. Prediction of ophthalmopathy progression came a median roughly 7.1 months pre-onset.

This chain uses TRBV5-6 with TRBJ1-2; 7 bases agree with TRBD1. The receptor's source is a woman between 18 and 29 years old with Graves disease. This sample comprised peripheral blood mononuclear cells (PBMCs), obtained at new diagnosis, from a patient treated with antithyroid drugs. CDR3 in amino acids: CASSNTTGEVIYGYTF. The CDR3 nucleotides are TGTGCCAGCAGCAACACTACAGGGGAAGTGATCTATGGCTACACCTTC.